A single sample is the source of the 7 T cell receptor beta chains below, sequenced in a study of patients and donors after allogeneic stem cell transplantation. TCRdb itself ran the RT-PCR reads through MiXCR, one entry per CDR3 protein. Here the sample spans approximately 430,000 distinct CDR3 sequences, approximately 16% being singletons. The sample consisted of blood, either unsorted or a sorted T cell fraction (not recorded which). The receptors stem from a human donor who was either an allogeneic HSCT recipient or a stem cell or donor lymphocyte infusion donor (not recorded which). It is not recorded whose cells these are; they may come from a transplant donor.

The rearrangement joins TRBV20-1 to TRBJ1-5; D is perhaps TRBD1 (5 bases). The germline V gene has CDR1 DFQATT and CDR2 SNEGSKA (reference sequence). This CDR3 is built from 15 residues. The V end was cut by 5 bases, the J end by 2 bases, with 16 bases between. CDR3 coding DNA: TGCAGTGCTCGTTGGGGGGGGGGAGGCAATCAGCCCCAGCATTTT. Amino acid sequence: CSARWGGGGNQPQHF.

This clonotype was counted at least ten times. The V gene is TRBV12-3 or TRBV12-4, the J gene TRBJ2-2, with D perhaps matching TRBD2 (5 bases). Trimming removed 5 bases from V and 2 bases from J, with 9 bases in between. This CDR3 has 14 amino acids. The CDR3: CASSPRTNTGELFF. The CDR3 DNA follows: TGTGCCAGCAGTCCGCGGACTAACACCGGGGAGCTGTTTTTT.

The J gene is TRBJ2-2, the V gene TRBV24-1; a weak D match, TRBD2 (5 bases). V was shortened by 6 bases and J by 3 bases, with 10 bases between the two germline ends. The V gene's germline CDR1 is KGHDR and CDR2 SFDVKD. This CDR3 is built from 14 residues. The CDR3 DNA reads as TGTGCCACCAGTCTCGGGAAAGACACCGGGGAGCTGTTTTTT. Residues: CATSLGKDTGELFF.

This chain links TRBV29-1 with TRBJ2-6; 11 bases map to TRBD2. Germline CDR1 reads SQVTM; CDR2 reads ANQGSEA. There are 18 residues in the CDR3. V lost 2 bases and J lost 3; bases outside the gene matches: 9. CDR3 nucleotides: TGCAGCGTTGAAATTACTAGCGGGGGACCCAGTGGGGCCAACGTCCTGACTTTC. Protein: CSVEITSGGPSGANVLTF. The full variable domain, rest sourced from reference TRBV29-1 and TRBJ2-6, is SAVISQKPSRDICQRGTSLTIQCQVDSQVTMMFWYRQQPGQSLTLIATANQGSEATYESGFVIDKFPISRPNLTFSTLTVSNMSPEDSSIYLCSVEITSGGPSGANVLTFGAGSRLTVL.

This clonotype was seen only a few times. The chain links TRBV4-1 to TRBJ1-1; D is undetermined. Germline V lookup: CDR1 MGHRA, CDR2 YSYEKL. The length of the CDR3 is 14 residues. Trimming took 5 bases from V and 0 from J, leaving 10 bases between them. CDR3 protein: CASSALALNTEAFF. Here the CDR3 DNA reads TGCGCCAGCAGCGCCTTGGCCCTGAACACTGAAGCTTTCTTT.

The chain couples TRBV11-2 to TRBJ2-3, with D uncertain. The CDR3 length is 14 residues. Trimming took off 4 bases at V and 6 bases at J, with 14 bases between the two ends. Germline-derived CDR1 and CDR2 are SGHAT and FQNNGV. The CDR3, as DNA: TGTGCCAGCAGCTGGCCCGTAGTATCTGATACGCAGTATTTT. Translating gives CASSWPVVSDTQYF.

J is TRBJ1-6 and V is TRBV20-1, with TRBD1 identical over 7 bases. This CDR3 contains 15 residues. Unmatched junction bases numbered 13, after V lost 8 bases and J lost 6 bases. The V gene's germline CDR1 is DFQATT and CDR2 SNEGSKA (reference sequence). CDR3 coding DNA: TGCAGTTCAAAAGACCGACAGGGTAGTAATTCACCCCTCCACTTT. This translates into CSSKDRQGSNSPLHF.